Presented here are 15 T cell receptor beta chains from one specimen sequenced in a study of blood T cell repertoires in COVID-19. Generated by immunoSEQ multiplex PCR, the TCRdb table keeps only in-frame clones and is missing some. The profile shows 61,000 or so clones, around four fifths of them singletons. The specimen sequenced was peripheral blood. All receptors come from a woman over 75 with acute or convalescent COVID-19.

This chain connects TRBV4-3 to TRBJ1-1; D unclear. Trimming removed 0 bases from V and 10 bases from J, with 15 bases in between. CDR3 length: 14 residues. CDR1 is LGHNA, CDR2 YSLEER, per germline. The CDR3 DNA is TGCGCCAGCAGCCAAGACGGTGCGGGCTGGGGAGCTTTCTTT. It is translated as CASSQDGAGWGAFF.

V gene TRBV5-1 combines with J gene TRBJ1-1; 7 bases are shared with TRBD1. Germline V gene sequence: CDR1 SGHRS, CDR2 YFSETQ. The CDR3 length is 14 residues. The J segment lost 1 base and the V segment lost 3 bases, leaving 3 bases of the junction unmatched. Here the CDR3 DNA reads TGCGCCAGCAGCTGGAGGACAGGGAACACTGAAGCTTTCTTT. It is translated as CASSWRTGNTEAFF.

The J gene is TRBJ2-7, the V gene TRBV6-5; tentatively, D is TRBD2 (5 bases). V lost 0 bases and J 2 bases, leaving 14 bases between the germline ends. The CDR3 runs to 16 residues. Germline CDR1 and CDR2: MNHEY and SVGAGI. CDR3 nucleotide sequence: TGTGCCAGCAGTTACTCGATGCTGGGAGCACCCTACGAGCAGTACTTC. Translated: CASSYSMLGAPYEQYF.

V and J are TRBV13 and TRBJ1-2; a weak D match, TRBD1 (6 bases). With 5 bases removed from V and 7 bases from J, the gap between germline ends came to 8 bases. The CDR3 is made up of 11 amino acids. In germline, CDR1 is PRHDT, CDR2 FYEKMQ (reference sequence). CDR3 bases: TGTGCCAGCAGCAAGGACAGTGGCTACACCTTC. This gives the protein CASSKDSGYTF. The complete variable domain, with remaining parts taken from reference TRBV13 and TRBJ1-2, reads AAGVIQSPRHLIKEKRETATLKCYPIPRHDTVYWYQQGPGQDPQFLISFYEKMQSDKGSIPDRFSAQQFSDYHSELNMSSLELGDSALYFCASSKDSGYTFGSGTRLTVV.

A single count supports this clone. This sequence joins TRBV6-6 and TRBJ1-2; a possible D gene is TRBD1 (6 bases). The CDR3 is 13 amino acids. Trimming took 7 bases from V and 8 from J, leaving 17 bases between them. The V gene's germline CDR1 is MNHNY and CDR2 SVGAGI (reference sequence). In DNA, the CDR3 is TGTGCCAGCACCGAGGGCACACAGGGCGGCTACACCTTC. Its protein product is CASTEGTQGGYTF.

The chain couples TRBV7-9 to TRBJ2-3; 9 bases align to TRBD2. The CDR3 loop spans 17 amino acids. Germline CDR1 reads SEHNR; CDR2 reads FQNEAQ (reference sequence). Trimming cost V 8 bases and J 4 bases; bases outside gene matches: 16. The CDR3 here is CASSTTNVAGVSDTQYF. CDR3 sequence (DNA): TGTGCCAGCTCCACAACGAACGTAGCGGGGGTATCAGATACGCAGTATTTT.

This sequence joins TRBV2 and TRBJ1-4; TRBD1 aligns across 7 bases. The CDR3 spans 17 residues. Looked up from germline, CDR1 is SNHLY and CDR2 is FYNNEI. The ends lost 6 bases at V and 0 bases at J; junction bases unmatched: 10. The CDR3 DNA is TGTGCCAGCAGGACATCTCCGGGACAGACAACTAATGAAAAACTGTTTTTT. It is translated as CASRTSPGQTTNEKLFF.

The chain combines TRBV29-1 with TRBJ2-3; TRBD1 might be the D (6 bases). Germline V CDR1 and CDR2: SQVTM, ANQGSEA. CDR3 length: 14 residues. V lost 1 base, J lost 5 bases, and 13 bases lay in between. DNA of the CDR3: TGCAGCGTTGAAGCCCAGGGGAAGAGAGATACGCAGTATTTT. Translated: CSVEAQGKRDTQYF.

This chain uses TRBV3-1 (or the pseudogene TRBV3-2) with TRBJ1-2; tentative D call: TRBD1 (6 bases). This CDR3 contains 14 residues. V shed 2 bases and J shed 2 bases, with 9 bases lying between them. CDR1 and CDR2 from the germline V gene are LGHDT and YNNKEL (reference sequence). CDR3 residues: CASSQYTGNYGYTF. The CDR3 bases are TGTGCCAGCAGCCAATACACAGGGAACTATGGCTACACCTTC.

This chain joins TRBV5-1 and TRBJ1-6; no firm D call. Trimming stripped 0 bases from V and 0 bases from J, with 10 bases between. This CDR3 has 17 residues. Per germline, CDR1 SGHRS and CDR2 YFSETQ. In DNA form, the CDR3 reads TGCGCCAGCAGCTTGGTTCCACAGAGCTCCTATAATTCACCCCTCCACTTT. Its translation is CASSLVPQSSYNSPLHF.

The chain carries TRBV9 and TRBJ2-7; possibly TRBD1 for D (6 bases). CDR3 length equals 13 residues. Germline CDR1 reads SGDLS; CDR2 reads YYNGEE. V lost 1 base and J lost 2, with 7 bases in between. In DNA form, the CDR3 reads TGTGCCAGCAGCGTATCAGGGGCCTACGAGCAGTACTTC. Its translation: CASSVSGAYEQYF.

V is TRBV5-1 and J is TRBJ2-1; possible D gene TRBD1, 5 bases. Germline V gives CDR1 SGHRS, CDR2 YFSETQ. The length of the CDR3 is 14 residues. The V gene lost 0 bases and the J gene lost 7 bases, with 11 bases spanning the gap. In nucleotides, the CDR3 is TGCGCCAGCAGCTTGGCAGCAGGGATTAATGAGCAGTTCTTC. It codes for CASSLAAGINEQFF.

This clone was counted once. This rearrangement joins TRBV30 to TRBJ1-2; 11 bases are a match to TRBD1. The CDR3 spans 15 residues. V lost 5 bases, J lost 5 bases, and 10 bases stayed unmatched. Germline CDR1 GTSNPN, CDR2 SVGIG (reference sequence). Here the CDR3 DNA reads TGTGCCTGGGCGCGACCGGGACAGGGGGTTTATGGCTACACCTTC. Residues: CAWARPGQGVYGYTF.

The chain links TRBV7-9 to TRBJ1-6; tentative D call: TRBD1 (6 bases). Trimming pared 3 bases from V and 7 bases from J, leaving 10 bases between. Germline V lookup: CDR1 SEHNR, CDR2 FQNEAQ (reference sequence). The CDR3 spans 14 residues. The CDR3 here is CASSFGTRNSPLHF. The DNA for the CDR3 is TGTGCCAGCAGCTTTGGGACACGGAATTCACCCCTCCACTTT.

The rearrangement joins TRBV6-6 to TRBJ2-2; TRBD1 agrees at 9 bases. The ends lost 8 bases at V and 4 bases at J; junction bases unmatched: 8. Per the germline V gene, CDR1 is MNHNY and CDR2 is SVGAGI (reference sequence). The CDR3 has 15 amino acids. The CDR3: CASLTGGSGTGELFF. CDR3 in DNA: TGTGCCAGCCTTACAGGGGGCTCGGGCACCGGGGAGCTGTTTTTT.